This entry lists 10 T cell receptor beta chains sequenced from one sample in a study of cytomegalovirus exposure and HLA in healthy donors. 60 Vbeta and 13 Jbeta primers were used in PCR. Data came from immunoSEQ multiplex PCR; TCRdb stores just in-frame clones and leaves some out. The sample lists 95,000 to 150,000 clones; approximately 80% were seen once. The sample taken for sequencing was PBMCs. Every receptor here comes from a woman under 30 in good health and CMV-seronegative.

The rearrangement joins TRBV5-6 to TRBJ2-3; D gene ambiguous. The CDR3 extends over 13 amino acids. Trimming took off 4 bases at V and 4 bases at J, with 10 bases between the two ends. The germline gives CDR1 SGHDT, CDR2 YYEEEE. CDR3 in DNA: TGTGCCAGCAGCCAGTTCGTTGCAGATACGCAGTATTTT. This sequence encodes CASSQFVADTQYF.

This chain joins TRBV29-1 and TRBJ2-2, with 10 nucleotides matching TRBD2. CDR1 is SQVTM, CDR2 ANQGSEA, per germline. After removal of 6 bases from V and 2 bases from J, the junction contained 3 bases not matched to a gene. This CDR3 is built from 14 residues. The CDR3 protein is CSVVAGGNTGELFF. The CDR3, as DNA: TGCAGCGTGGTAGCGGGAGGAAACACCGGGGAGCTGTTTTTT.

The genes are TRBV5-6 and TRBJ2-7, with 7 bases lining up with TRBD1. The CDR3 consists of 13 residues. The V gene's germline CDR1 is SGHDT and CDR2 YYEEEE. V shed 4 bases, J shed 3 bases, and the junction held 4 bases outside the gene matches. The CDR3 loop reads CASSRGQHYEQYF. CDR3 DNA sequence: TGTGCCAGCAGCCGGGGACAGCACTACGAGCAGTACTTC.

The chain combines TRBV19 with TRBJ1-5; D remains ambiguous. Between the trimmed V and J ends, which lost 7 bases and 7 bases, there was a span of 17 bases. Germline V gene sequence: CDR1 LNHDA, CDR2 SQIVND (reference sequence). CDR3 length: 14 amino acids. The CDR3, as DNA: TGTGCCAGTACCCAAACCGGGTTATTCCAGCCCCAGCATTTT. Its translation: CASTQTGLFQPQHF.

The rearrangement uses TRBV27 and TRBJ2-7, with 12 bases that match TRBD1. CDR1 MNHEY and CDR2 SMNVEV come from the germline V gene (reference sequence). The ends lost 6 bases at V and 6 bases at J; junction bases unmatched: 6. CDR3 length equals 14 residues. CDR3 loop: CASSRPGQGAEQYF. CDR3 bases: TGTGCCAGCAGCCGCCCGGGACAGGGGGCCGAGCAGTACTTC.

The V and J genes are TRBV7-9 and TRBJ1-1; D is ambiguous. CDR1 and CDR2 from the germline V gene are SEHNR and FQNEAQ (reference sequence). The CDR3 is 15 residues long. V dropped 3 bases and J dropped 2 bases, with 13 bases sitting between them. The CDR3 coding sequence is TGTGCCAGCAGCTTGGAGGCAGATATCAACACTGAAGCTTTCTTT. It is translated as CASSLEADINTEAFF. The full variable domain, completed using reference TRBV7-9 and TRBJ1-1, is DTGVSQNPRHKITKRGQNVTFRCDPISEHNRLYWYRQTLGQGPEFLTYFQNEAQLEKSRLLSDRFSAERPKGSFSTLEIQRTEQGDSAMYLCASSLEADINTEAFFGQGTRLTVV.

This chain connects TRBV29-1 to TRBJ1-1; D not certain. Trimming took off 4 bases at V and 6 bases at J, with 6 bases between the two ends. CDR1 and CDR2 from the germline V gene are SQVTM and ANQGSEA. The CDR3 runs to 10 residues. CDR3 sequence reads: CSVVSAEAFF. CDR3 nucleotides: TGCAGCGTTGTATCCGCTGAAGCTTTCTTT.

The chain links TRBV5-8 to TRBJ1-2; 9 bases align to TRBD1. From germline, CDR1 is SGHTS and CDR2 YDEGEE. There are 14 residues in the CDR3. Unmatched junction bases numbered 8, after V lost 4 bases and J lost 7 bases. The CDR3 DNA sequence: TGTGCCAGCAGCCCCGGACAGGGGTTATCTGGCTACACCTTC. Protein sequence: CASSPGQGLSGYTF.

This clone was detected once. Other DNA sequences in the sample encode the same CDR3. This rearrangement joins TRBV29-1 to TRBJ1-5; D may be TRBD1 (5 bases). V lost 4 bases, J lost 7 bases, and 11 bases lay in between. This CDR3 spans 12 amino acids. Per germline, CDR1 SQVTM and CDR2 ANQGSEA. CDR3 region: CSVGGGGQPQHF. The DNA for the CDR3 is TGCAGCGTTGGCGGGGGAGGACAGCCCCAGCATTTT.

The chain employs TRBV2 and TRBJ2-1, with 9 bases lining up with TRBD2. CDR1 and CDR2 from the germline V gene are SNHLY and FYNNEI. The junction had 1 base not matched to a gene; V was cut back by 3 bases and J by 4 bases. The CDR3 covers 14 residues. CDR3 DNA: TGTGCCAGCAGTGACCTAGCGGGGTACAATGAGCAGTTCTTC. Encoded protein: CASSDLAGYNEQFF.